This TCR beta chain derives from a study of metastatic and nonmetastatic thyroid tumors. Study-wide background: A comparison of repertoires was made across blood and tumor or nodule tissue from malignant and benign thyroid patients.

Findings of the study overall: In both blood and tumor samples, TCR beta diversity was reported significantly higher for malignant than benign nodules.

All patients were untreated before thyroid surgery. Judged by abundance, this clone is medium-sized (0.01 to 0.1%). The antigen is undetermined. Per the original data handling: The authors used CDR3 differences across clinicopathological groups to build a distant-metastasis classifier for papillary thyroid cancer. TCRdb re-called the PCR reads through MiXCR. V and J calls and clone size were set by TCRdb, not the authors. Of over 30,000 clones listed, 7.4% were seen once; the top ten hold roughly two fifths. The sequenced sample was blood. This TCR was sampled from a female donor with papillary thyroid cancer or a benign thyroid nodule (not recorded which). Some clones in this sample may be carry-over from other donors' samples.

Written as DNA, the CDR3 is TGTGCCAGCAGTTATGGGACACTATACGAGCAGTACTTC. Protein: CASSYGTLYEQYF. The V call is TRBV6-1, the J call TRBJ2-7, with a tentative D call TRBD1 (6 bases). V was shortened by 5 bases and J by 4 bases, with 12 bases between the two germline ends. The CDR3 sequence is 13 residues long. Germline lookup yields CDR1 MNHNS and CDR2 SASEGT.